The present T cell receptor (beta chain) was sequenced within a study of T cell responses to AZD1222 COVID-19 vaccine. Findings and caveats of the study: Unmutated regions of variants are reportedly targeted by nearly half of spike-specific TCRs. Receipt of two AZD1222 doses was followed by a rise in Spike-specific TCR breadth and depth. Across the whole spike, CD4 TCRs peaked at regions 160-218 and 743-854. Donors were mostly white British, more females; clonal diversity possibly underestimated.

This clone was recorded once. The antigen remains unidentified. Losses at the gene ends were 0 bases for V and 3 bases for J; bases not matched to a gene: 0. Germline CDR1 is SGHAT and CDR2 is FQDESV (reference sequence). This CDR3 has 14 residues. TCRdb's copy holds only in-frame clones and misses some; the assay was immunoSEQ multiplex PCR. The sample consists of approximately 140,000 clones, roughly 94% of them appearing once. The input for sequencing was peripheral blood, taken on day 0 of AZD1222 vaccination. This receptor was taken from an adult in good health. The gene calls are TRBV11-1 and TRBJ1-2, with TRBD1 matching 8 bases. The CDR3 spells CASSLADRDYGYTF. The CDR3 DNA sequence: TGTGCCAGCAGCTTAGCGGACAGGGACTATGGCTACACCTTC.